Listed here is a single T cell receptor (beta chain). Its antigen is not identified. This sample was taken from a study of T cell responses to AZD1222 COVID-19 vaccine. In germline, CDR1 is MNHEY, CDR2 SMNVEV (reference sequence). The CDR3 has 15 residues. The trim removed 2 bases at V and 3 bases at J, leaving 4 bases unmatched. Whole-study results and caveats: Per reports, nearly half of all spike-specific TCRs target regions that are unmutated in variants. Regions 160-218 and 743-854 held dominance among vaccine-associated CD4 TCRs, which spanned spike. A rise in Spike-specific TCR breadth and depth followed two AZD1222 doses.

The data were produced by immunoSEQ multiplex PCR, yet TCRdb's version contains in-frame clones alone and is incomplete. The sample carries 150,000 or so clones, less than 90% recorded once. V usage is TRBV27 and J usage is TRBJ2-7, with 10 bases matching TRBD2. The sequencing here drew on peripheral blood, taken on day 0 of AZD1222 vaccination. This clonotype originated in an adult in good health. The CDR3 region has the DNA TGTGCCAGCAGTTTAGCGTCTAGCGGGAGCTACGAGCAGTACTTC. Its translation: CASSLASSGSYEQYF.